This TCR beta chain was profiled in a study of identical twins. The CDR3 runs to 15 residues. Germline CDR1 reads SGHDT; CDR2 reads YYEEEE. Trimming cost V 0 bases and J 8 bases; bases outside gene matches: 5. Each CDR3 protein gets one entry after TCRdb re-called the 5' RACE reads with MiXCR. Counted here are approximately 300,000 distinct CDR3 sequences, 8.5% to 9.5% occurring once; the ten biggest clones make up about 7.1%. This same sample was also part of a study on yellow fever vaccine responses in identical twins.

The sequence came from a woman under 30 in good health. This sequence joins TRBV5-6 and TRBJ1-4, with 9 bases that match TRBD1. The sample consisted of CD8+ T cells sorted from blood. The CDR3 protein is CASSLEGQGIEKLFF. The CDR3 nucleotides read TGTGCCAGCAGCTTGGAGGGACAGGGTATCGAAAAACTGTTTTTT.